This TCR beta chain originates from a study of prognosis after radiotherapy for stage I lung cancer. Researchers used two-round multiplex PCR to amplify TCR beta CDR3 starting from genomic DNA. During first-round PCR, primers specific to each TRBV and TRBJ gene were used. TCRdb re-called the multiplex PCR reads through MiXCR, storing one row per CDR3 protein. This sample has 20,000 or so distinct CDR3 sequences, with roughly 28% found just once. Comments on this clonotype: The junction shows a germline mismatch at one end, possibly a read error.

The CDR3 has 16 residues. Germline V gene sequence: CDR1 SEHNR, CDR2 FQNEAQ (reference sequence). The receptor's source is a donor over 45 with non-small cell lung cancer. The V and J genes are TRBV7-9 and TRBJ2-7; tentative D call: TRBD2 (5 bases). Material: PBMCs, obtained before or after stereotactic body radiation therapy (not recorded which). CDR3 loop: CASSLPSRGHSYEKYF. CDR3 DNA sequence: TGTGCCAGCAGCTTGCCGAGTAGAGGGCACTCCTACGAGAAGTACTTC. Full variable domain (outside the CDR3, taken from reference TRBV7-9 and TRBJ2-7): DTGVSQNPRHKITKRGQNVTFRCDPISEHNRLYWYRQTLGQGPEFLTYFQNEAQLEKSRLLSDRFSAERPKGSFSTLEIQRTEQGDSAMYLCASSLPSRGHSYEKYFGPGTRLTVT.